The entry below gives a single TCR beta chain sequence along with its context. The antigen it recognizes is unknown. The input lacks base qualities; no much larger clone sits a single base away. Library preparation used the immunoSEQ multiplex PCR assay. A mixture of 60 forward primers for TCR Vbeta segments and 13 reverse primers for TCR Jbeta segments was used in the multiplex PCR. Amplification of the CDR3 region of rearranged TCR beta genes was performed with a multiplex PCR assay on genomic DNA. Amplified TCR beta libraries were sequenced as 87-base-pair reads on the Illumina HiSeq System. Per the original workflow: In a later analysis, 70 million to 95 million unique TCR beta chains were counted across the approximately 640 repertoires, and around 10 million of these chains were shared by at least two donors. Raw reads were error-corrected and collapsed into unique sequences with a nearest-neighbor algorithm that merged closely related sequences to remove PCR and sequencing errors. Alignment of CDR3 sequences to IMGT reference sequences was used to assign V, D and J gene segments. For a sequence to be retained, a match of at least six nucleotides was required to both a V gene segment and a J gene segment. Rearrangements were called productive when the CDR3 lacked stop codons and stayed in frame with V and J; all others were non-productive. Following IMGT convention, CDR3 was defined as the stretch from the second conserved V-encoded cysteine up to the conserved J-encoded phenylalanine. Sequences without an unambiguous match to a single V gene segment were excluded from the earlier analysis of about 600 of the donors. In an earlier analysis of 450 to 700 of the donors, V segments were called functional above 56.7% productive rearrangements and were called segregating when the between-donor standard deviation exceeded 5%. A statistical classification framework was developed to diagnose cytomegalovirus status using the catalog of TCR beta chain sequences. V and J gene assignment, in a later analysis, came from comparing TCR nucleotide sequences with IMGT/GENE-DB human TR gene sequences. A later analysis assigned CDR3 sequences and most-parsimonious VDJ recombination scenarios with the TCRdist pipeline. In a later analysis, each TCR beta chain was defined by its CDR3 amino acid sequence together with its V-gene family, and reads lacking a unique V-gene family were excluded. A later analysis removed 592 highly shared, low-generation-probability nucleotide sequences to deal with suspected cross-contamination and a sequencing artifact. In a later analysis, a clonal expansion index was calculated for each public chain from normalized within-repertoire ranks of inferred template counts. A later analysis computed generation probabilities with a VDJ recombination model fitted to out-of-frame rearrangements, and checked the results against IGoR. Hypergeometric tests were used in a later analysis to score TCR-TCR, TCR-HLA and TCR-CMV co-occurrence, with a repertoire-size bias correction applied to the TCR pairs. False discovery rates were estimated in a later analysis by permuting HLA or CMV assignments 20 times. In a later analysis, co-occurring TCRs were grouped using DBSCAN, with TCRdist sequence similarity added in when clustering inside HLA-allele-positive subsets. Repertoires with fewer than 30,000 or more than 120,000 public chains were left out of co-occurrence clustering, as were about 5 repertoires with anomalous nucleotide sharing. Here the immuneACCESS table is served through TCRdb, limited to in-frame sequences with V and J called. Missing clones are a known gap in these copies; in checked studies unresolved V genes cover under half, and the rest lacks a known reason. The D gene and trimming were derived from the DNA, and the V and J assignments and clone size from that table. Across this sample there are under 200,000 clones, with over 75% seen only once. 3.8% of the sample rests with the top ten.

This record belongs to a study of cytomegalovirus exposure and HLA in healthy donors (dated by TCRdb to 2016 to 2017). Turning to the overall study: In an earlier analysis of approximately 640 of the donors, 276 Gb of sequence data and roughly 100 million unique TCR beta sequences from 180 million or so T cells were reported. Roughly 300 gigabases of sequencing data and around 90 million unique TCR sequences made up an early release that covered nearly 650 HLA-typed donors. The genetic ancestry cluster associated with self-reported Caucasian donors included over 80% of the roughly 390 genotyped donors. The study aimed to test whether signatures of past pathogen exposure could be identified by cataloging public T cell receptors. The study used immunosequencing to profile the T cell repertoires of several hundred subjects and linked those repertoires to cytomegalovirus serostatus. A separate validation cohort of roughly 110 different subjects was used in addition to the 666-subject first cohort. The study combined high-throughput TCR immunosequencing, statistical association of individual TCRs with disease status, and machine learning to predict cytomegalovirus infection status. A later analysis re-analyzed previously published TCR beta repertoires from 600 to 850 donors and added high-resolution HLA genotyping to study TCR occurrence patterns. The later analysis used no new phenotypic data to find candidate immune exposures, relying instead on TCR beta sequences and their occurrence across donors. An earlier analysis of fewer than 750 of the donors used high-throughput TCR beta sequencing to judge whether each TCR beta V gene segment behaved as functional or pseudogenic. Donor age, sex, ethnicity and CMV serostatus were compiled together with the repertoire data. In a later genetic analysis, genome-wide SNP genotypes for about three fifths of the roughly 670 donors were used, and that subset was treated as a discovery cohort. All discovery cohort repertoires had been generated using a single sequencing platform. Class I and class II HLA loci were covered by the typing at four-digit resolution. The number of typed donors differed by locus: 629-630 for A, B, C, DRB1 and DQB1; 500 to 550 for DQA1; over 600 for DPA1; and 450 to 480 for DPB1. A handful of DR-DQ haplotypes were handled as single units for association and clustering because linkage in the cohort was strong. Among almost 400 genotyped donors of the cohort, an average of approximately 240,000 unique TCR beta nucleotide sequences were sequenced per donor, around 20% of them non-productive.

In total, approximately 690 healthy bone marrow donors made up the cohort. At the time of sampling, every cohort member was nominally healthy, though immune exposures that went unrecorded were likely present. The donor tested CMV seronegative, placing the donor among the 350 or so seronegative members of the cohort. A peripheral blood sample was collected from each donor, and TCR beta sequencing was performed on peripheral blood mononuclear cells. Genomic DNA was extracted from the blood cell samples with the Qiagen DNeasy Blood Extraction Kit. Points the paper makes about the study in general: In the study, about 150 TCR beta chains were listed as associated with cytomegalovirus. The 87-base-pair reads could not distinguish some IMGT-functional V segments, including TRBV6-2 and TRBV6-3, so those segments were excluded. A group of highly shared sequence variants was considered likely to be a technical artifact of the sequencing pipeline. A further reported finding was that TCR beta sequences accurately predicted the HLA-A and HLA-B alleles for most subjects in the first cohort. According to the authors, the approach could potentially be generalized to other disease states and immunological phenotypes. In vitro tests confirmed that a few of the cytomegalovirus-associated TCR beta chains recognize cytomegalovirus antigens. At a false discovery rate of 0.05, a later analysis linked roughly 17,000 TCR beta sequences to specific HLA alleles. A later genetic analysis reported fewer N-insertions in productive TCRs among donors in an Asian-associated ancestry cluster than the approximately 700-donor mean. When HLA alleles, especially DR and DQ, strongly co-occurred, TCR associations were difficult to assign to individual alleles. According to a later analysis, parvovirus B19, influenza, CMV and Epstein-Barr virus appeared linked to several top co-occurrence clusters. In a later analysis, HLA-associated TCR beta chains were found to be more clonally expanded and to have lower generation probabilities than equally common non-associated chains. HLA typing was unavailable for some donors at each locus, so association tests used only the typed subset. In an earlier analysis of about 600 of the donors, most TCR beta V segments appeared in productive rearrangements about 90% or about 30% of the time, broadly matching IMGT annotations. The presence/absence analyses assumed that sequencing depth was roughly uniform across donors, and that assumption may not be true. The cohort was sequenced for TCR beta chains only, and without alpha or paired-chain data the features that could be detected were limited. A later analysis found that most CMV-associated TCR beta chains appeared HLA-restricted, with HLA associations seemingly driven largely by CMV exposure. Most TCR sequences were seen in very few donors, while some public TCRs were found in many individuals. Cytomegalovirus status was reported to be diagnosed by the classifier with high specificity and sensitivity in both the original and validation cohorts. For the cohort, immune exposure information was limited to CMV serostatus. Correlated functional status among segregating V segments might be attributable to linkage disequilibrium, but an unknown experimental factor could not be ruled out. A later genetic analysis associated a missense DCLRE1C variant with V-gene and J-gene trimming of TCR beta chains, and an independent cohort replicated the association. Because counts were too low, roughly 18 rarely observed V segments, including chromosome 9 orphons, were left out of the earlier analysis of about 500 of the donors. In a later analysis, TCR association rates were found to vary across HLA loci, with the most associated TCRs seen for DRB1 alleles and the fewest for HLA-C alleles.

Taken from cysteine to phenylalanine, the CDR3 has 14 residues. The DNA shown is the 42-base CDR3, in frame from base 1. The V gene is TRBV21-1 and the J gene is TRBJ1-5; the table's D call, TRBD1, was not checked against the DNA. TRBV21-1 is classified as a pseudogene. Source material: PBMCs. The origin of this receptor is a man between 50 and 59 years old in good health and CMV-seronegative. The DNA is as follows: TGTGCCAGCAGCGACCGGGACAGTCGACAGCCCCAGCATTTT. Its translation is CASSDRDSRQPQHF.